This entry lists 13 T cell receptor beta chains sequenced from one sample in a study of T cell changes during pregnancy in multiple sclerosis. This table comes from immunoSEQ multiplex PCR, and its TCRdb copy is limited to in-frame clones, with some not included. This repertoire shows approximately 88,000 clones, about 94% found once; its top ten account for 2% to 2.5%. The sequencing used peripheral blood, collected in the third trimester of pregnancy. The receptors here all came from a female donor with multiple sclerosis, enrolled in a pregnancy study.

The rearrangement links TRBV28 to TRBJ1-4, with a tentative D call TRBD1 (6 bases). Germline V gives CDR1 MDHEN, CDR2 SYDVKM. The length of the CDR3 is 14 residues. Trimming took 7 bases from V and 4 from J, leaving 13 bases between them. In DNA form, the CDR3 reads TGTGCCAGCAATGACAGGAGCTATAATGAAAAACTGTTTTTT. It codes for CASNDRSYNEKLFF.

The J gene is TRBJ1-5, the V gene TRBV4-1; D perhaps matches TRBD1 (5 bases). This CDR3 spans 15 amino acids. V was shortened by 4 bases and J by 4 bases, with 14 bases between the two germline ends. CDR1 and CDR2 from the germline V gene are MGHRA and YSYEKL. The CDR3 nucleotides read TGCGCCAGCAGCCTTATCTGGGGGGGTAATCAGCCCCAGCATTTT. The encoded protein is CASSLIWGGNQPQHF.

CDR3 nucleotide sequence: TGCGCCAGCAGCTTGGACAGGGCCCTCACAGATACGCAGTATTTT. It translates to CASSLDRALTDTQYF. The chain combines TRBV5-1 with TRBJ2-3; possibly TRBD1 for D (6 bases). The V end was cut by 0 bases, the J end by 2 bases, with 10 bases between. This CDR3 is 15 amino acids long. CDR1 is SGHRS and CDR2 is YFSETQ in the germline V gene.

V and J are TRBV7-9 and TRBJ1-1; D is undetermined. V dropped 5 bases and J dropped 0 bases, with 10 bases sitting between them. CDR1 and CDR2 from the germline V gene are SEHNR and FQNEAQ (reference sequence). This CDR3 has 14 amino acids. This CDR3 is CASSVGSMNTEAFF. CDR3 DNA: TGTGCCAGCAGCGTAGGTTCCATGAACACTGAAGCTTTCTTT.

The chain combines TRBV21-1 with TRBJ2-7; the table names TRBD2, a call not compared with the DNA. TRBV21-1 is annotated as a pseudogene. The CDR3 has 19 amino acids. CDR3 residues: CASSKDPSGRSLKRCEQYF. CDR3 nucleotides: TGTGCCAGCAGCAAAGACCCTAGCGGGAGGTCGTTGAAGAGGTGCGAGCAGTACTTC.

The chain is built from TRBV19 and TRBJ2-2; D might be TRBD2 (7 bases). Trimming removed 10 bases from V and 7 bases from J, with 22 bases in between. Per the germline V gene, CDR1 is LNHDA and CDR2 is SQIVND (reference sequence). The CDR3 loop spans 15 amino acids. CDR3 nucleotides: TGTGCCACCCGAGGAGGGGGGAGGGTGTTCGGGGAGCTGTTTTTT. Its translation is CATRGGGRVFGELFF.

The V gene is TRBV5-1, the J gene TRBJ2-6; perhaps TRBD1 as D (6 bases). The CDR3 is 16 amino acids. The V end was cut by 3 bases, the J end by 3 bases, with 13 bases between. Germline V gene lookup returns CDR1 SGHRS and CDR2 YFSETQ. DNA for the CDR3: TGCGCCAGCAGCTCGAAGTCAGGGGATGGGGCCAACGTCCTGACTTTC. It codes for CASSSKSGDGANVLTF. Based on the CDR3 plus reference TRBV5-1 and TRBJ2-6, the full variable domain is KAGVTQTPRYLIKTRGQQVTLSCSPISGHRSVSWYQQTPGQGLQFLFEYFSETQRNKGNFPGRFSGRQFSNSRSEMNVSTLELGDSALYLCASSSKSGDGANVLTFGAGSRLTVL.

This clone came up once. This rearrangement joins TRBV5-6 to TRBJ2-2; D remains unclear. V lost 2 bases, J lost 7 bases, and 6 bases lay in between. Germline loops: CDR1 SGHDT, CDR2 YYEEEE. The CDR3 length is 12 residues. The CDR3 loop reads CASSFTGGELFF. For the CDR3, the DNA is TGTGCCAGCAGCTTTACGGGCGGGGAGCTGTTTTTT.

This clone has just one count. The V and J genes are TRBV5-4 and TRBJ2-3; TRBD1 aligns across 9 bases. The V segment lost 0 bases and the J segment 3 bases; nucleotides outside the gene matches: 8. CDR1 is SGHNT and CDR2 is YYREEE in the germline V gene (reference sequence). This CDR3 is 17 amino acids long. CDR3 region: CASSLGDRDSGTDTQYF. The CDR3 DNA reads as TGTGCCAGCAGCTTGGGGGACAGGGATAGTGGGACAGATACGCAGTATTTT.

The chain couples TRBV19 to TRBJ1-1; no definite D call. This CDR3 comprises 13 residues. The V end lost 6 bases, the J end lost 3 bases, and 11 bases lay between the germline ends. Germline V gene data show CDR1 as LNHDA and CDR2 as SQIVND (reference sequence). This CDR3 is CASSPSGYTEAFF. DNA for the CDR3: TGTGCCAGTAGCCCCTCGGGTTACACTGAAGCTTTCTTT.

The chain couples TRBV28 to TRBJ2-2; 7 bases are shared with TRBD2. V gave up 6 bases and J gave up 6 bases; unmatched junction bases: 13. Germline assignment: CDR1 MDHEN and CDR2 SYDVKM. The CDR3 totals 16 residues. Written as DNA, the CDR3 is TGTGCCAGCAGCCCTACCGGCGGGAGTGTCTCCGGGGAGCTGTTTTTT. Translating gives CASSPTGGSVSGELFF.

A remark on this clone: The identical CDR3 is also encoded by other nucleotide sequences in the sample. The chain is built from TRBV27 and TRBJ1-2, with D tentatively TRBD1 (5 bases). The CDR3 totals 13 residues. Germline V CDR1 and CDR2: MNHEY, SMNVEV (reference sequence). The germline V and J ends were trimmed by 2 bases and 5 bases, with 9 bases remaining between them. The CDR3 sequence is CASSLQGGYGYTF. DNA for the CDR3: TGTGCCAGCAGTTTACAGGGAGGTTATGGCTACACCTTC.

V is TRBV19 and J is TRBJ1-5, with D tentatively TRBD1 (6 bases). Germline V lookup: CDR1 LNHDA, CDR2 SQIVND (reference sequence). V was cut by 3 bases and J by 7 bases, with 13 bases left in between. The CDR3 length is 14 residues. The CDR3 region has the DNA TGTGCCAGTAGTATTGGGGGGGGCAGACAGCCCCAGCATTTT. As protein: CASSIGGGRQPQHF.